Sequencing of this T cell receptor beta chain was carried out in a study of T cells in Graves' hyperthyroidism and ophthalmopathy. General study findings and limits: Most expanded thyroid clonotypes above 0.001 also appeared in blood.

Graves' hyperthyroidism was deemed stable given no ophthalmopathy progression within 18 months. Uncontrolled infection, other autoimmune disease, pregnancy or lactation excluded patients. This clonotype was seen a handful of times. Its specificity is unknown. The germline V gene encodes CDR1 SNHLY and CDR2 FYNNEI. Trimming removed 2 bases from V and 8 bases from J, with 15 bases in between. This CDR3 has 14 residues. Authors of the study amplified TCR beta CDR3 regions from RNA transcripts. During a first-round RT-PCR of the TCR CDR3, the HTBI primer set was used. MiXCR was run by TCRdb on the multiplex PCR reads, yielding one entry per CDR3 protein. The repertoire holds about 400,000 distinct CDR3 sequences, more than 15% seen once, with over 12% in the top ten.

Sequencing was done on a sample of blood. The chain recombines TRBV2 with TRBJ1-2, with D possibly TRBD1 on 5 matching bases. The TCR comes from a woman aged 18-29 years with Graves' hyperthyroidism. CDR3 in DNA: TGTGCCAGCAGTGAATTCGGTATGGGACGCGGCTACACCTTC. Protein sequence: CASSEFGMGRGYTF.